This entry lists 24 T cell receptor beta chains sequenced from one sample in a study of blood T cell repertoires in COVID-19. Method: immunoSEQ multiplex PCR; TCRdb's copy keeps in-frame clones and lacks some. The sample records 90,000 to 130,000 clones, 80% to 90% being singletons. Input material: peripheral blood. Receptor source: a woman aged 55-69 years with acute or convalescent COVID-19.

This chain uses TRBV3-1 (or the pseudogene TRBV3-2) with TRBJ1-6, with 7 nucleotides matching TRBD1. The V segment lost 4 bases and the J segment 8 bases; nucleotides outside the gene matches: 11. Germline CDR1 and CDR2: LGHDT and YNNKEL (reference sequence). The CDR3 contains 16 residues. The CDR3 nucleotides read TGTGCCAGCAGCCTAAATTTAGACAGGGATCATTCACCCCTCCACTTT. The encoded protein is CASSLNLDRDHSPLHF.

V gene TRBV2 combines with J gene TRBJ2-2, with D unclear. V lost 0 bases to trimming and J lost 2 bases, with 7 bases between them. Looked up from germline, CDR1 is SNHLY and CDR2 is FYNNEI. This CDR3 is 15 amino acids long. CDR3 in DNA: TGTGCCAGCAGTGAAGCCCCGACTAACACCGGGGAGCTGTTTTTT. The encoded protein is CASSEAPTNTGELFF.

Details on this clone: A read error may account for a junction end that differs from germline. The chain joins TRBV5-4 to TRBJ2-3, with TRBD2 identical over 9 bases. This CDR3 has 16 residues. The germline gives CDR1 SGHNT, CDR2 YYREEE (reference sequence). This CDR3 reads CARSGGRGGPGDTQYF. CDR3 sequence (DNA): TGTGCCCGCAGCGGGGGGCGGGGGGGCCCGGGAGATACGCAGTATTTT.

The J gene is TRBJ1-4, the V gene TRBV6-5, with D maybe TRBD1 (6 bases). The CDR3 spans 15 residues. Trimming took 6 bases from V and 7 from J, leaving 18 bases between them. The germline gives CDR1 MNHEY, CDR2 SVGAGI. The CDR3 region is CASSSFQGWGEKLFF. The CDR3 DNA follows: TGTGCCAGCAGCTCTTTTCAGGGGTGGGGTGAAAAACTGTTTTTT.

V gene TRBV5-1 combines with J gene TRBJ2-7; D perhaps matches TRBD1 (6 bases). Germline V gene sequence: CDR1 SGHRS, CDR2 YFSETQ. This CDR3 has 15 residues. V shed 7 bases and J shed 0 bases, with 17 bases lying between them. This chain's CDR3 is CASQTEGGGSYEQYF. In DNA, the CDR3 is TGCGCCAGCCAAACAGAAGGGGGTGGCTCCTACGAGCAGTACTTC.

The genes are TRBV2 and TRBJ1-2, with D unclear. This CDR3 is 14 amino acids long. Germline V lookup: CDR1 SNHLY, CDR2 FYNNEI. Trimming stripped 5 bases from V and 4 bases from J, with 14 bases between. This CDR3 reads CASSPSIGGYGYTF. DNA for the CDR3: TGTGCCAGCAGTCCCTCAATCGGTGGCTATGGCTACACCTTC.

The genes are TRBV4-3 and TRBJ1-4; 9 bases agree with TRBD1. CDR3 length: 18 amino acids. CDR1 LGHNA and CDR2 YSLEER come from the germline V gene. V dropped 0 bases and J dropped 7; count of bases not matched to a gene: 12. The CDR3 region has the DNA TGCGCCAGCAGCCAAGATATGGCTTACACGGACAGGGGTGAAAAACTGTTTTTT. This sequence encodes CASSQDMAYTDRGEKLFF.

The rearrangement links TRBV19 to TRBJ1-4, with D unresolved. The CDR3 covers 15 residues. V lost 5 bases, J lost 0 bases, and 10 bases lay in between. Per germline, CDR1 LNHDA and CDR2 SQIVND (reference sequence). The CDR3 DNA reads TGTGCCAGTAGTCCGCGGATTGCAACTAATGAAAAACTGTTTTTT. Protein sequence: CASSPRIATNEKLFF.

V and J are TRBV10-3 and TRBJ2-1; a possible D gene is TRBD2 (6 bases). Germline V gives CDR1 ENHRY, CDR2 SYGVKD. The V end was cut by 2 bases, the J end by 7 bases, with 6 bases between. The CDR3 extends over 12 amino acids. CDR3 sequence reads: CAISEGGNEQFF. For the CDR3, the DNA is TGTGCCATCAGTGAGGGAGGGAATGAGCAGTTCTTC.

This clone was observed a few times. The J gene is TRBJ1-4, the V gene TRBV27; 7 bases align to TRBD1. Trimming removed 3 bases from V and 5 bases from J; junction bases left unmatched: 21. CDR3 length equals 20 residues. Germline lookup yields CDR1 MNHEY and CDR2 SMNVEV (reference sequence). CDR3 in amino acids: CASSLRLRTGRLLGNEKLFF. The DNA for the CDR3 is TGTGCCAGCAGTTTGAGGTTGCGGACAGGTCGCCTCCTCGGGAATGAAAAACTGTTTTTT.

V and J are TRBV2 and TRBJ1-1, with D maybe TRBD1 (5 bases). Germline loops: CDR1 SNHLY, CDR2 FYNNEI. V was cut by 4 bases and J by 3 bases, with 9 bases left in between. The length of the CDR3 is 13 residues. The CDR3 sequence is CASSALRDTEAFF. CDR3 DNA sequence: TGTGCCAGCAGTGCCCTCAGGGACACTGAAGCTTTCTTT.

The gene calls are TRBV3-1 (or the pseudogene TRBV3-2) and TRBJ2-7; TRBD1 is a possible D gene (6 bases). The CDR3 loop spans 16 amino acids. V lost 4 bases and J lost 2, with 18 bases in between. From germline, CDR1 is LGHDT and CDR2 YNNKEL (reference sequence). DNA for the CDR3: TGTGCCAGCAGCCGCGTCGACGGGACACCAACCTACGAGCAGTACTTC. This encodes CASSRVDGTPTYEQYF.

This chain links TRBV11-3 with TRBJ1-3; D is uncertain. The length of the CDR3 is 15 residues. V was trimmed by 4 bases and J by 3 bases, leaving 13 bases between them. Germline V CDR1 and CDR2: SGHNT, YENEEA. The CDR3 nucleotides read TGTGCCAGCAGCTCGCGGTCGGCTATTGGAAACACCATATATTTT. The encoded protein is CASSSRSAIGNTIYF.

The chain links TRBV19 to TRBJ2-7, with D possibly being TRBD2 (6 bases). The CDR3 runs 14 residues. Germline CDR1 LNHDA, CDR2 SQIVND (reference sequence). V shed 5 bases and J shed 1 base, with 12 bases lying between them. CDR3 in DNA: TGTGCCAGTAGTGCGGGACTCCAGTCCTACGAGCAGTACTTC. Encoded protein: CASSAGLQSYEQYF.

This chain uses TRBV7-2 with TRBJ2-1, with 9 bases identical to TRBD1. Trimming cost V 5 bases and J 7 bases; bases outside gene matches: 6. The CDR3 is made up of 14 amino acids. Looked up from germline, CDR1 is SGHTA and CDR2 is FQGNSA. CDR3 bases: TGTGCCAGCAGCCCGAGACAGGGGGGAAATGAGCAGTTCTTC. Protein: CASSPRQGGNEQFF.

The gene calls are TRBV6-5 and TRBJ1-2; weak D call: TRBD1 (5 bases). Germline V gene sequence: CDR1 MNHEY, CDR2 SVGAGI. The CDR3 has 14 amino acids. V dropped 8 bases and J dropped 4 bases, with 17 bases sitting between them. DNA of the CDR3: TGTGCCAGCCAAACAGGCTTATATATCTATGGCTACACCTTC. This encodes CASQTGLYIYGYTF.

The chain couples TRBV30 to TRBJ1-1, with D uncertain. Trimming cost V 0 bases and J 2 bases, with 13 bases left between them. Germline V lookup: CDR1 GTSNPN, CDR2 SVGIG (reference sequence). The length of the CDR3 is 15 residues. This CDR3 reads CAWSVQRQANTEAFF. The CDR3 coding sequence is TGTGCCTGGAGTGTACAGCGGCAGGCAAACACTGAAGCTTTCTTT.

The chain joins TRBV9 to TRBJ2-5; TRBD2 agrees at 10 bases. CDR3 length: 14 amino acids. V shed 0 bases, J shed 4 bases, and the junction held 0 bases outside the gene matches. Germline-derived CDR1 and CDR2 are SGDLS and YYNGEE. CDR3: CASSVGTSGETQYF. CDR3 nucleotides: TGTGCCAGCAGCGTAGGGACTAGCGGAGAGACCCAGTACTTC.

V and J are TRBV9 and TRBJ1-3; 7 nucleotides match TRBD1. CDR3 length: 15 amino acids. The V gene's germline CDR1 is SGDLS and CDR2 YYNGEE. The ends lost 4 bases at V and 0 bases at J; junction bases unmatched: 4. The CDR3 DNA follows: TGTGCCAGCAGCCCTCGGACAGGCTCTGGAAACACCATATATTTT. Translating it yields CASSPRTGSGNTIYF.

This clone was counted once. Other DNA sequences in this sample translate to the same CDR3. J is TRBJ2-7 and V is TRBV11-2; 9 bases are a match to TRBD1. Trimming at V came to 3 bases and at J to 0 bases, leaving 3 bases not matched to a gene. CDR3 length: 15 amino acids. CDR1 is SGHAT, CDR2 FQNNGV, per germline. The CDR3 nucleotides are TGTGCCAGCAGCTTCGGGACAGGGAGCTCCTACGAGCAGTACTTC. It codes for CASSFGTGSSYEQYF.

The rearrangement links TRBV5-4 to TRBJ1-2; D might be TRBD1 (6 bases). Trimming removed 0 bases from V and 8 bases from J, with 14 bases in between. CDR3 length: 14 amino acids. The V gene's germline CDR1 is SGHNT and CDR2 YYREEE (reference sequence). The DNA of the CDR3 is TGTGCCAGCAGCTTGGAGGTGTCGCAGGGGGGCTACACCTTC. This encodes CASSLEVSQGGYTF.

J is TRBJ1-2 and V is TRBV2; D not certain. The CDR3 has 13 residues. Germline V lookup: CDR1 SNHLY, CDR2 FYNNEI. V lost 0 bases and J lost 9, with 11 bases in between. In DNA, the CDR3 is TGTGCCAGCAGTGAAGCGCACGAGGATAGCTACACCTTC. It yields the protein CASSEAHEDSYTF.

This clone is a singleton in its sample. This chain uses TRBV3-1 (or the pseudogene TRBV3-2) with TRBJ1-6; D may be TRBD1 (6 bases). The germline V gene encodes CDR1 LGHDT and CDR2 YNNKEL (reference sequence). The CDR3 is made up of 16 amino acids. V was clipped by 5 bases and J by 3 bases, with 14 bases between them. CDR3 amino acids: CASSEMDSFYNSPLHF. CDR3 coding DNA: TGTGCCAGCAGCGAAATGGACAGCTTCTATAATTCACCCCTCCACTTT.

The chain links TRBV6-1 to TRBJ2-7, with D unresolved. Trimming shortened V by 2 bases and J by 2 bases, and 13 bases separated the two germline ends. In germline, CDR1 is MNHNS, CDR2 SASEGT. The CDR3 runs to 15 residues. CDR3 nucleotides: TGTGCCAGCAGTGAAAAGGTTGGGCAGGCCTACGAGCAGTACTTC. It specifies CASSEKVGQAYEQYF.